This T cell receptor beta chain was captured by sequencing in a study of immune cell composition in non-small cell lung cancer. The sample holds a few counts of this clone. Its antigen is as yet unknown. Findings and caveats of the study: Overall clonality, unlike maximal tumour-associated clone frequency, did not predict TIL reactivity. Dominant in vivo tumour-associated clones were not shown to share tumour-reactive sequences.

Using immunoSEQ multiplex PCR, the repertoire was profiled, and TCRdb retains in-frame clones only, with some absent. The data contain about 4,900 clones, more than 60% of them seen just once; the ten biggest clones take up 22%. The CDR3 spans 14 residues. The germline V gene has CDR1 MDHEN and CDR2 SYDVKM. Trimming cost V 3 bases and J 5 bases, with 13 bases left between them. Sequenced material: lung tumor tissue. This sequence joins TRBV28 and TRBJ1-1; TRBD1 is a possible D gene (5 bases). This TCR derives from a human donor with non-small cell lung cancer. CDR3 region: CASSFQGRGTEAFF. The CDR3 DNA is TGTGCCAGCAGTTTTCAGGGCCGGGGGACTGAAGCTTTCTTT.